This passage covers 27 T cell receptor beta chains from one sample sequenced in a study of shared clonotypes between healthy human individuals. CD45RO-negative, CCR7-selected cells formed the naive CD8 fraction, which excluded terminally differentiated effector memory CD45RA+ cells. TCRdb's table, derived via immunoSEQ multiplex PCR, lists solely in-frame clones and lacks some. The data hold millions of clones, with roughly 91% observed a single time. Input material: naive CD8+ T cells from PBMCs. The source of these receptors is a man aged 18 to 29 in good health. Some clones in this sample may be carry-over from other donors' samples.

V and J are TRBV19 and TRBJ1-5; D remains ambiguous. Trimming shortened V by 0 bases and J by 8 bases, and 14 bases separated the two germline ends. Germline V gene data show CDR1 as LNHDA and CDR2 as SQIVND (reference sequence). The CDR3 is 15 amino acids. CDR3 nucleotide sequence: TGTGCCAGTAGTATAGATTCCCTATCTCAGGAGCCCCAGCATTTT. Its protein is CASSIDSLSQEPQHF. Full variable domain (rest looked up from reference TRBV19 and TRBJ1-5): DGGITQSPKYLFRKEGQNVTLSCEQNLNHDAMYWYRQDPGQGLRLIYYSQIVNDFQKGDIAEGYSVSREKKESFPLTVTSAQKNPTAFYLCASSIDSLSQEPQHFGDGTRLSIL.

The chain is built from TRBV5-1 and TRBJ2-1; 7 bases match TRBD2. Germline V gene sequence: CDR1 SGHRS, CDR2 YFSETQ. CDR3 length: 15 residues. Losses at the gene ends were 4 bases for V and 2 bases for J; bases not matched to a gene: 6. The DNA for the CDR3 is TGCGCCAGCAGCGAAGCGGGGTTCCCCTACAATGAGCAGTTCTTC. The encoded protein is CASSEAGFPYNEQFF. Full variable domain (remainder filled in from reference TRBV5-1 and TRBJ2-1): KAGVTQTPRYLIKTRGQQVTLSCSPISGHRSVSWYQQTPGQGLQFLFEYFSETQRNKGNFPGRFSGRQFSNSRSEMNVSTLELGDSALYLCASSEAGFPYNEQFFGPGTRLTVL.

This chain links TRBV7-2 with TRBJ2-1; no clear D. Germline V gene lookup returns CDR1 SGHTA and CDR2 FQGNSA. Trimming took 2 bases from V and 4 from J, leaving 9 bases between them. The CDR3 consists of 14 residues. The CDR3: CASSLRVVYNEQFF. For the CDR3, the DNA is TGTGCCAGCAGCTTAAGGGTGGTTTACAATGAGCAGTTCTTC.

The rearrangement joins TRBV27 to TRBJ1-2; D not certain. The CDR3 extends over 10 amino acids. Germline values: CDR1 MNHEY, CDR2 SMNVEV (reference sequence). The ends were cut back, 11 bases at V and 8 bases at J, with 12 bases in the middle. CDR3 in amino acids: CAVAGWGYTF. As DNA, the CDR3 is TGTGCCGTGGCGGGTTGGGGCTACACCTTC.

This chain connects TRBV19 to TRBJ1-1, with D possibly matching TRBD1 (5 bases). From germline, CDR1 is LNHDA and CDR2 SQIVND (reference sequence). The ends were cut back, 8 bases at V and 1 base at J, with 8 bases in the middle. This CDR3 contains 12 residues. CDR3 residues: CASWGGNTEAFF. The CDR3 nucleotides read TGTGCCAGTTGGGGGGGGAACACTGAAGCTTTCTTT.

V is TRBV7-6 and J is TRBJ2-1, with D perhaps TRBD1 or TRBD2 (5 bases each). Germline V gives CDR1 SGHVS, CDR2 FNYEAQ. V dropped 5 bases and J dropped 10 bases, with 24 bases sitting between them. The CDR3 extends over 16 amino acids. The CDR3, as DNA: TGTGCCAGCAGCGGCCGGGACGACGGGCCAGAATTCGAGCAGTTCTTC. Translated: CASSGRDDGPEFEQFF.

V gene TRBV10-3 combines with J gene TRBJ2-7; D possibly corresponds to TRBD2 (5 bases). Trimming shortened V by 5 bases and J by 3 bases, and 14 bases separated the two germline ends. The CDR3 sequence is 14 residues long. The germline V gene encodes CDR1 ENHRY and CDR2 SYGVKD. Written as DNA, the CDR3 is TGTGCCATCAGTCCCAGGCCGGGGAACTACGAGCAGTACTTC. Amino acids: CAISPRPGNYEQYF.

The CDR3 sequence is CASSLYRGHPEAFF. CDR3 DNA sequence: TGTGCCAGCAGCTTATACAGGGGGCATCCTGAAGCTTTCTTT. The chain has TRBV11-2 and TRBJ1-1, with 9 nucleotides matching TRBD1. The trim removed 2 bases at V and 6 bases at J, leaving 4 bases unmatched. Germline loops: CDR1 SGHAT, CDR2 FQNNGV. This CDR3 has 14 amino acids.

CDR3 DNA: TGCGCCAGCAGCCAAGGCAAAACGGACGTCTGGTCGGGGAACACCGGGGAGCTGTTTTTT. This encodes CASSQGKTDVWSGNTGELFF. The gene calls are TRBV4-3 and TRBJ2-2; D ambiguous. The length of the CDR3 is 20 residues. V lost 1 base, J lost 1 base, and 22 bases lay in between. Germline CDR1 and CDR2: LGHNA and YSLEER.

The DNA for the CDR3 is TGCGCCAGCAGCCAAGGAACCGGACGATTACCTGAAGCTTTCTTT. Translated: CASSQGTGRLPEAFF. The chain has TRBV4-1 and TRBJ1-1; D gene unclear. This CDR3 contains 15 residues. Germline V lookup: CDR1 MGHRA, CDR2 YSYEKL. Trimming stripped 1 base from V and 6 bases from J, with 15 bases between.

The chain's CDR3 is CASSLRGFIHGYTF. The CDR3 DNA follows: TGTGCCAGCAGTTTGCGCGGATTCATTCATGGCTACACCTTC. V gene TRBV28 combines with J gene TRBJ1-2, with unresolved D. The CDR3 runs to 14 residues. In germline, CDR1 is MDHEN, CDR2 SYDVKM. Trimming shortened V by 3 bases and J by 6 bases, and 14 bases separated the two germline ends.

As to this clone: Other DNA sequences of this sample code for an identical CDR3. The chain recombines TRBV4-3 with TRBJ2-1; no firm D call. This CDR3 is 15 amino acids long. CDR1 is LGHNA and CDR2 is YSLEER in the germline V gene. V shed 0 bases and J shed 0 bases, with 6 bases lying between them. The CDR3 DNA follows: TGCGCCAGCAGCCAAGACAGAAGCTCCTACAATGAGCAGTTCTTC. It yields the protein CASSQDRSSYNEQFF.

The gene calls are TRBV7-9 and TRBJ1-3, with a possible D match to TRBD1 (6 bases). V was trimmed by 3 bases and J by 5 bases, leaving 20 bases between them. The CDR3 covers 17 residues. Germline-derived CDR1 and CDR2 are SEHNR and FQNEAQ (reference sequence). The CDR3 reads CASSLPPAGGPRNTIYF. DNA for the CDR3: TGTGCCAGCAGCTTGCCTCCGGCGGGGGGGCCGAGAAACACCATATATTTT.

As DNA, the CDR3 is TGCGCCAGCAGCCAAGACGGGGCGAGCTCCTACGAGCAGTACTTC. This encodes CASSQDGASSYEQYF. V and J are TRBV4-3 and TRBJ2-7; perhaps D is TRBD1 or TRBD2 (5 bases each). The CDR3 loop spans 15 amino acids. CDR1 is LGHNA, CDR2 YSLEER, per germline. Trimming left V 0 bases short and J 0 bases short, with 9 bases between.

The J gene is TRBJ1-4, the V gene TRBV11-2; D is perhaps TRBD1 (5 bases). V was clipped by 4 bases and J by 7 bases, with 16 bases between them. Germline values: CDR1 SGHAT, CDR2 FQNNGV. The CDR3 is 15 residues long. CDR3 DNA: TGTGCCAGCAGCTCGGACGCGCGGGGGAGTGAAAAACTGTTTTTT. Encoded protein: CASSSDARGSEKLFF.

This clone has just one count. The chain has TRBV6-5 and TRBJ2-5, with D hard to call. The CDR3 covers 14 residues. Germline loops: CDR1 MNHEY, CDR2 SVGAGI. With 2 bases removed from V and 4 bases from J, the gap between germline ends came to 11 bases. CDR3 DNA sequence: TGTGCCAGCAGTTACGATCAGTCGGGAGAGACCCAGTACTTC. Encoded protein: CASSYDQSGETQYF.

The rearrangement links TRBV27 to TRBJ2-7; maybe TRBD2 (5 bases). CDR3 size: 14 residues. Trimming took off 5 bases at V and 2 bases at J, with 13 bases between the two ends. CDR1 and CDR2 (germline): MNHEY, SMNVEV (reference sequence). The CDR3 DNA is TGTGCCAGCAGTCCTCGGATAGCGACCTACGAGCAGTACTTC. It encodes CASSPRIATYEQYF.

The V call is TRBV7-8, the J call TRBJ2-1; 10 bases are a match to TRBD2. The CDR3 length is 17 residues. CDR1 and CDR2 (germline): SGHVS, FQNEAQ. Trimming removed 1 base from V and 4 bases from J; junction bases left unmatched: 7. CDR3 in DNA: TGTGCCAGCAGCTTAGGCCCTAGCGGGAGCGTTTACAATGAGCAGTTCTTC. Residues: CASSLGPSGSVYNEQFF.

About this clone: Other nucleotide sequences in the sample specify the same CDR3. The chain is built from TRBV27 and TRBJ2-7, with 8 bases matching TRBD2. CDR1 is MNHEY and CDR2 is SMNVEV in the germline V gene (reference sequence). This CDR3 has 13 amino acids. The V and J ends lost 6 bases and 2 bases, in that order; junction bases with no gene match: 3. CDR3 in amino acids: CASSYSGTYEQYF. DNA of the CDR3: TGTGCCAGCAGCTATAGCGGGACCTACGAGCAGTACTTC.

This clone was counted once. The chain recombines TRBV27 with TRBJ2-4; no firm D call. This CDR3 spans 15 amino acids. Germline V lookup: CDR1 MNHEY, CDR2 SMNVEV (reference sequence). V was pared by 4 bases and J by 0 bases, with 10 bases between. The CDR3 DNA is TGTGCCAGCAGTTCTTGGCGGATAGCCAAAAACATTCAGTACTTC. This translates into CASSSWRIAKNIQYF.

The genes are TRBV9 and TRBJ1-1; no definite D call. V lost 4 bases and J lost 8, with 21 bases in between. Germline-derived CDR1 and CDR2 are SGDLS and YYNGEE. The CDR3 runs 15 residues. The CDR3 here is CASSPENGRGAEAFF. CDR3 sequence (DNA): TGTGCCAGCAGCCCGGAAAATGGTCGAGGTGCAGAAGCTTTCTTT. The whole variable domain, remainder taken from reference TRBV9 and TRBJ1-1, is DSGVTQTPKHLITATGQRVTLRCSPRSGDLSVYWYQQSLDQGLQFLIQYYNGEERAKGNILERFSAQQFPDLHSELNLSSLELGDSALYFCASSPENGRGAEAFFGQGTRLTVV.

The rearrangement uses TRBV2 and TRBJ2-4, with D tentatively TRBD1 or TRBD2 (9 bases each). CDR1 and CDR2 (germline): SNHLY, FYNNEI. V lost 5 bases to trimming and J lost 8 bases, with 31 bases between them. This CDR3 contains 19 residues. CDR3 nucleotide sequence: TGTGCCAGCAGTAGGACAGGGGTGGGGGTAGCGGGAGTGACGGACATTCAGTACTTC. The encoded protein is CASSRTGVGVAGVTDIQYF.

Comments on this clone: At the DNA level, this CDR3 is encoded by other sequences in the same sample as well. The chain recombines TRBV20-1 with TRBJ2-7, with D tentatively TRBD1 (5 bases). V was clipped by 1 base and J by 4 bases, with 5 bases between them. Germline V gives CDR1 DFQATT, CDR2 SNEGSKA (reference sequence). The CDR3 is 11 residues long. CDR3 region: CSARAGYEQYF. CDR3 in DNA: TGCAGTGCTAGAGCAGGGTACGAGCAGTACTTC.

The chain combines TRBV5-5 with TRBJ2-6; D perhaps matches TRBD2 (6 bases). This CDR3 is built from 15 residues. Germline V gives CDR1 SGHKS, CDR2 YYEKEE (reference sequence). Trimming cost V 6 bases and J 4 bases, with 14 bases left between them. CDR3 in DNA: TGTGCCAGCACCATAGGAGGGTTCGGGGCCAACGTCCTGACTTTC. It is translated as CASTIGGFGANVLTF.

The chain joins TRBV4-1 to TRBJ2-1, with 13 nucleotides matching TRBD2. J was trimmed by 3 bases and V by 5 bases; bases with no gene match: 4. The germline CDR1 and CDR2 sequences are MGHRA and YSYEKL. This CDR3 contains 16 residues. The CDR3 DNA follows: TGCGCCAGCAGCGAACTAGCGGGAGGGTACTACAATGAGCAGTTCTTC. This codes for CASSELAGGYYNEQFF.

The chain recombines TRBV5-1 with TRBJ2-1, with TRBD2 matching 9 bases. The CDR3 is 18 amino acids. Germline V gives CDR1 SGHRS, CDR2 YFSETQ. After removal of 0 bases from V and 0 bases from J, the junction contained 7 bases not matched to a gene. CDR3 nucleotide sequence: TGCGCCAGCAGCTTGGTAACCGCGGGAGGGAGCTCCTACAATGAGCAGTTCTTC. Its translation: CASSLVTAGGSSYNEQFF.

This clone was detected a few times. V usage is TRBV28 and J usage is TRBJ1-5; no firm D call. CDR3 size: 14 residues. Germline V gene lookup returns CDR1 MDHEN and CDR2 SYDVKM. With 2 bases removed from V and 4 bases from J, the gap between germline ends came to 9 bases. CDR3 in DNA: TGTGCCAGCAGTTTAAGGTGGGAAAATCAGCCCCAGCATTTT. It encodes CASSLRWENQPQHF.